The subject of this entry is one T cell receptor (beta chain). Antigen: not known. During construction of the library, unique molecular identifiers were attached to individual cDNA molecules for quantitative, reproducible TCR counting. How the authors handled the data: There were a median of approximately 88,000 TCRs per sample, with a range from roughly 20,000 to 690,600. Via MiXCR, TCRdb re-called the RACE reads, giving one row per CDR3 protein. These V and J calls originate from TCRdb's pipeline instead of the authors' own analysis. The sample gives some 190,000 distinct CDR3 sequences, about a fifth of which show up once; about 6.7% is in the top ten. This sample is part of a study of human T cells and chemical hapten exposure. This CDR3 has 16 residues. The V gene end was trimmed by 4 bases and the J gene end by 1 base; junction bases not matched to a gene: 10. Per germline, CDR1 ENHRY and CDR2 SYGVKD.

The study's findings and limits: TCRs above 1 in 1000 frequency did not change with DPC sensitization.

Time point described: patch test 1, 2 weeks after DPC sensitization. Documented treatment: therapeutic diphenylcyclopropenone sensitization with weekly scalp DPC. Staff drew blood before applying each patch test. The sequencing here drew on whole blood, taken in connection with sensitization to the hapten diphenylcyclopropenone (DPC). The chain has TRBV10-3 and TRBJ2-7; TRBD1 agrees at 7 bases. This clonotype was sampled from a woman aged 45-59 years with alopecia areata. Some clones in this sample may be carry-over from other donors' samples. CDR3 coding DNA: TGTGCCATCAGTGGGCTGGGGACAGAACTATCCTACGAGCAGTACTTC. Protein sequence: CAISGLGTELSYEQYF.